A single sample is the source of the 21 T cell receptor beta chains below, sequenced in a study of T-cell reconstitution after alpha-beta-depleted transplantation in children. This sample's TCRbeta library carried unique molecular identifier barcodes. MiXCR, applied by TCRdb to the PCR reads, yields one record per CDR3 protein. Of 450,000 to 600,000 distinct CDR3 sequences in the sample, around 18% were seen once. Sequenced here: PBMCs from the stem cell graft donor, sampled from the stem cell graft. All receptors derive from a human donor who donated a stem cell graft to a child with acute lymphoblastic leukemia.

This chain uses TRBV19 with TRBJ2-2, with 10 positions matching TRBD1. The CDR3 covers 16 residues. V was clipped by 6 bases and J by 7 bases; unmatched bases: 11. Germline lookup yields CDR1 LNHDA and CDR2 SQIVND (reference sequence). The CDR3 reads CASRNPGQGLRGELFF. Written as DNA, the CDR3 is TGTGCCAGTAGGAATCCGGGACAGGGGCTTCGCGGGGAGCTGTTTTTT.

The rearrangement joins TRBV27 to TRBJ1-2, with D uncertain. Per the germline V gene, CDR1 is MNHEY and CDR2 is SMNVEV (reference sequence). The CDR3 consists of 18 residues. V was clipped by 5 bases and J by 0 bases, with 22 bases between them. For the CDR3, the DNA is TGTGCCAGCAGTCCTATAGACCCATTGGTACAAGCTAACTATGGCTACACCTTC. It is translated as CASSPIDPLVQANYGYTF.

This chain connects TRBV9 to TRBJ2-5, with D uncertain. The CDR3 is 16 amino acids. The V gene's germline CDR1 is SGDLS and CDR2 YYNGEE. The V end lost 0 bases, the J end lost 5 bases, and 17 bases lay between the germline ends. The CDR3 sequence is CASSVDGGEVWETQYF. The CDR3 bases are TGTGCCAGCAGCGTAGATGGCGGAGAGGTTTGGGAGACCCAGTACTTC.

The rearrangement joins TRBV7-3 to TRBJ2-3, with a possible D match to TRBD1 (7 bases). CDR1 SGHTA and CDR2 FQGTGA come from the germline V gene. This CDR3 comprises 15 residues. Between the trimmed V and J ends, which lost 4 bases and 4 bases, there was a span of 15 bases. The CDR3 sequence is CASSSRGVPPDTQYF. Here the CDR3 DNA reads TGTGCCAGCAGCTCCAGGGGGGTACCCCCAGATACGCAGTATTTT.

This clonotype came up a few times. The DNA for the CDR3 is TGCGCCAGCAGCTTCTGGACAGGGCAAGAGACCCAGTACTTC. Translation: CASSFWTGQETQYF. V gene TRBV5-1 combines with J gene TRBJ2-5; TRBD1 matches at 8 bases. After removal of 2 bases from V and 2 bases from J, the junction contained 2 bases not matched to a gene. The CDR3 totals 14 residues. Germline V gene lookup returns CDR1 SGHRS and CDR2 YFSETQ.

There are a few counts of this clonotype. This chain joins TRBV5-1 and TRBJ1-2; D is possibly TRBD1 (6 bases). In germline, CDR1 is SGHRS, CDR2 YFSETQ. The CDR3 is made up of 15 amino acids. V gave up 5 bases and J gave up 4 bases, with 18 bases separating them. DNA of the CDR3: TGCGCCAGCAGTCTAAACAGGGAGGAGCGCTATGGCTACACCTTC. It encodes CASSLNREERYGYTF.

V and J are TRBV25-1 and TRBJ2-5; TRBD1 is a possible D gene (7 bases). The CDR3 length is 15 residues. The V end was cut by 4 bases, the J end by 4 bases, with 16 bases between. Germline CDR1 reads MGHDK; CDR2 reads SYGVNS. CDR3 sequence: CASSGLTGRRETQYF. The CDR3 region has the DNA TGTGCCAGCAGTGGCCTGACAGGGAGGAGAGAGACCCAGTACTTC.

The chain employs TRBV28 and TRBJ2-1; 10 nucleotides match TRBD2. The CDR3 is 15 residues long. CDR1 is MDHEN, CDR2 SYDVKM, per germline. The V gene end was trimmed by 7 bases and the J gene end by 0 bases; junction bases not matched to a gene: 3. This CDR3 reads CASTSGRSSYNEQFF. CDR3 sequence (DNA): TGTGCCAGCACTAGCGGGAGAAGCTCCTACAATGAGCAGTTCTTC.

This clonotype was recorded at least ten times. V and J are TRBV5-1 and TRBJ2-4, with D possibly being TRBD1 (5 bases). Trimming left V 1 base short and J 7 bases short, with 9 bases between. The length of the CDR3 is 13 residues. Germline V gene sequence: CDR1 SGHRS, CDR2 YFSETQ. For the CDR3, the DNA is TGCGCCAGCAGCTTGCAGGGTACGAACATTCAGTACTTC. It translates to CASSLQGTNIQYF.

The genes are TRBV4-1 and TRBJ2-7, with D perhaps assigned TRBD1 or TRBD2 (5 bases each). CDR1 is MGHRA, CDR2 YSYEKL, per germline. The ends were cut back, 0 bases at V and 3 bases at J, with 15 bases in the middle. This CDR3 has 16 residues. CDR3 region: CASSQEGEPGVYEQYF. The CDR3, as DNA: TGCGCCAGCAGCCAAGAGGGGGAGCCAGGAGTCTACGAGCAGTACTTC.

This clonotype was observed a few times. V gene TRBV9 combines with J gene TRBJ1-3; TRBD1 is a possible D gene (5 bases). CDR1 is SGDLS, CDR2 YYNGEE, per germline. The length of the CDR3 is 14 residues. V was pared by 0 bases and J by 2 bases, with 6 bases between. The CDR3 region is CASSVDRPGNTIYF. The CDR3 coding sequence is TGTGCCAGCAGCGTAGACAGGCCTGGAAACACCATATATTTT.

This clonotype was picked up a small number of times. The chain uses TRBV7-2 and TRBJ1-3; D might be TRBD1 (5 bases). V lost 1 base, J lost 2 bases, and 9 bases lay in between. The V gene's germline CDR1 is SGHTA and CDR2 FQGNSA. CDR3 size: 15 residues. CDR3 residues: CASSLVGAPGNTIYF. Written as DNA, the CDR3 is TGTGCCAGCAGCTTAGTAGGGGCCCCTGGAAACACCATATATTTT.

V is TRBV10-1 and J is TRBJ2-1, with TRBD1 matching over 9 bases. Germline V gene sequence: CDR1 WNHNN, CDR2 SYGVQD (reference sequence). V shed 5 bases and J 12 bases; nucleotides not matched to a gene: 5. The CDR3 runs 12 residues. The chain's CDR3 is CASSFGTGSQFF. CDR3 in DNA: TGCGCCAGCAGTTTCGGGACAGGGTCGCAGTTCTTC.

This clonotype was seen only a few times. CDR3 sequence reads: CASSATDPGGNQPQHF. As DNA, the CDR3 is TGTGCCAGTAGCGCTACGGATCCAGGAGGCAATCAGCCCCAGCATTTT. The J gene is TRBJ1-5, the V gene TRBV19, with D hard to call. Trimming left V 6 bases short and J 2 bases short, with 17 bases between. CDR1 is LNHDA and CDR2 is SQIVND in the germline V gene (reference sequence). CDR3 length equals 16 residues.

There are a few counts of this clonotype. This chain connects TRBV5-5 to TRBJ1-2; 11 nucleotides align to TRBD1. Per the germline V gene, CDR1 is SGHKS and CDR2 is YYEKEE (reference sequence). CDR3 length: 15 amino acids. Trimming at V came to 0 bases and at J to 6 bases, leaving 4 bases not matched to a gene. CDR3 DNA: TGTGCCAGCAGCTTGGCCGGGACAGGGGGAAATGGCTACACCTTC. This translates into CASSLAGTGGNGYTF.

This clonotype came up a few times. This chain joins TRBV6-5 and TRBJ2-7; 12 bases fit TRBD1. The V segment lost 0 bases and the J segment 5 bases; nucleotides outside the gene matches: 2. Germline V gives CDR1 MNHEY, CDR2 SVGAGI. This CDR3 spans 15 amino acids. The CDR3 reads CASSYSGQGAHEQYF. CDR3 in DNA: TGTGCCAGCAGTTACTCGGGACAGGGGGCCCACGAGCAGTACTTC.

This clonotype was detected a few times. This CDR3 reads CASSLTQGVSLEQYF. CDR3 nucleotides: TGTGCCAGCAGCTTAACACAGGGGGTCTCCCTCGAGCAGTACTTC. The chain joins TRBV11-2 to TRBJ2-7; 8 positions match TRBD1. Losses at the gene ends were 2 bases for V and 6 bases for J; bases not matched to a gene: 9. The germline V gene has CDR1 SGHAT and CDR2 FQNNGV. The CDR3 totals 15 residues.

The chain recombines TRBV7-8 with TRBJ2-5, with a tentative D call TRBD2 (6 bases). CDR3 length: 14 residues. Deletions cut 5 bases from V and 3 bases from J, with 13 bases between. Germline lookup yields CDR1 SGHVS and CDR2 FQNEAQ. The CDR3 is CASSAGRQKETQYF. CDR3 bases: TGTGCCAGCAGCGCGGGACGGCAAAAAGAGACCCAGTACTTC.

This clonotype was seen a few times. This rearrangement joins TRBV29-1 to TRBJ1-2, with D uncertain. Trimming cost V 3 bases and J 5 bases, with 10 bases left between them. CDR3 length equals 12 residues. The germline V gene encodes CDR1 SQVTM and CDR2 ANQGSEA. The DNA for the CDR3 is TGCAGCGTTGATGGGGAGACTTATGGCTACACCTTC. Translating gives CSVDGETYGYTF.

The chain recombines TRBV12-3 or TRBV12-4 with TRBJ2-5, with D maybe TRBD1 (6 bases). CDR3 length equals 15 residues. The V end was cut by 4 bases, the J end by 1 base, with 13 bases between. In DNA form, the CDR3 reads TGTGCCAGCAGTTCCTCGGGACAACTCCAAGAGACCCAGTACTTC. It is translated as CASSSSGQLQETQYF.

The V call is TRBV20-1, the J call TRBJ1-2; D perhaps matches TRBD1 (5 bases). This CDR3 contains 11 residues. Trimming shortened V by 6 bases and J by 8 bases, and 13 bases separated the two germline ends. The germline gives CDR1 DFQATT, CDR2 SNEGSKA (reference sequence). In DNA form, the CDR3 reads TGCAGTGCGGGGACTCCCCAGGGCTACACCTTC. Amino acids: CSAGTPQGYTF.